This entry features one T cell receptor (beta chain) sequence. The antigen is undetermined. V lost 5 bases and J lost 5; bases outside the gene matches: 10. The CDR3 sequence is 16 residues long. Germline lookup yields CDR1 SGHVS and CDR2 FQNEAQ. The data were taken from a study of T cells in localized non-small cell lung cancer. General study results and limits: In uninvolved adjacent lung, T cell clonality reached its highest value, exceeding tumor.

TCRdb keeps only in-frame clones here, not all; method: immunoSEQ multiplex PCR. The sample has 50,000 to 60,000 clones, around 82% seen once; the top ten hold about 4%. The genes are TRBV7-8 and TRBJ2-3, with 10 bases aligning to TRBD2. Here the sequenced sample was PBMCs, taken before any cancer treatment. This TCR came from a woman aged 35 to 70 with stage II lung adenocarcinoma. The CDR3 DNA is TGTGCCAGCAGCCCCAGATCAAGCGGGGGGGGAGATACGCAGTATTTT. This encodes CASSPRSSGGGDTQYF.